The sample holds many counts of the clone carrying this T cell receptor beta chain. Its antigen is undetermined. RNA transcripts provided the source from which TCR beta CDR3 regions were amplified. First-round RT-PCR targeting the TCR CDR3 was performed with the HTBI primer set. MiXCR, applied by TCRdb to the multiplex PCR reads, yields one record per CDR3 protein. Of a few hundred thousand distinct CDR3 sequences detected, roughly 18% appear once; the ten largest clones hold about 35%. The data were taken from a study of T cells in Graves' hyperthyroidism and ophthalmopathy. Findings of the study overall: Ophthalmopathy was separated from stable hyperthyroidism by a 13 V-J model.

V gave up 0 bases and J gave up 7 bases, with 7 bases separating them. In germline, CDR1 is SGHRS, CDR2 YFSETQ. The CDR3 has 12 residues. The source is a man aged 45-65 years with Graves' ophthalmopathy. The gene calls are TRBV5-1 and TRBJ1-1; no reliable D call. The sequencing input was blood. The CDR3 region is CASSLDGLEAFF. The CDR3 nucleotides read TGCGCCAGCAGCTTGGACGGGCTTGAAGCTTTCTTT.